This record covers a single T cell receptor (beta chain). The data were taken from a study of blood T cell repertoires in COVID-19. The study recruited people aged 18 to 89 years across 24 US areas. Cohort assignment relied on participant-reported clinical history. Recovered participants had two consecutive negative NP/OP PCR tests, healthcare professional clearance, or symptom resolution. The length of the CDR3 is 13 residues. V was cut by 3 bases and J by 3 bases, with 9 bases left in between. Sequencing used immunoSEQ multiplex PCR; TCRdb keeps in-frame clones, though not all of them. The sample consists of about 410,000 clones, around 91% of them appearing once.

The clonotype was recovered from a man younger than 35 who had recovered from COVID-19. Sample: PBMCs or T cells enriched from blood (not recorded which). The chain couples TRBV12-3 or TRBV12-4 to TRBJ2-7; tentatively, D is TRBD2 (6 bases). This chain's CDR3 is CASSFGTVYEQYF. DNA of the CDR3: TGTGCCAGCAGTTTTGGGACTGTCTACGAGCAGTACTTC.